These T cell receptor beta chains were read from a single sample in a study of blood T cell repertoires in COVID-19. Sequencing was performed with immunoSEQ multiplex PCR; in TCRdb, only in-frame clones are kept and a portion is missing. The sample yields some 250,000 clones, 86% seen once. Sequenced sample: peripheral blood. All receptors come from a man in his thirties or forties who had recovered from COVID-19. CDR3s include the opening cysteine and the closing phenylalanine or tryptophan. D genes are given only for firm matches. The size field is filled for only some rows; it gives once, few, many or a size class.

>NA|TRBV10-3|TRBD1|TRBJ2-2
CAIREQGAGTGELFF
TGTGCCATCAGGGAACAGGGGGCGGGCACCGGGGAGCTGTTTTTT
>NA|TRBV5-1|TRBD2|TRBJ2-3
CASSPILAGGTDTQYF
TGCGCCAGCAGCCCGATACTAGCGGGGGGAACAGATACGCAGTATTTT
>NA|TRBV14|NA|TRBJ2-7
CASSLKSGTFNSPYEQYF
TGTGCCAGCAGCCTAAAATCCGGGACATTCAACTCACCCTACGAGCAGTACTTC
>NA|TRBV3-1/TRBV3-2|NA|TRBJ1-4
CASSQEGGGTGKLFF
TGTGCCAGCAGCCAAGAGGGGGGAGGGACCGGAAAACTGTTTTTT
>once|TRBV3-1/TRBV3-2|TRBD1|TRBJ2-2
CASSQVPPTGATGELFF
TGTGCCAGCAGCCAAGTACCCCCGACAGGGGCCACCGGGGAGCTGTTTTTT
>NA|TRBV5-3|TRBD2|TRBJ2-7
CARSNPPSGGPYEQYF
TGTGCCAGAAGCAACCCTCCTAGCGGGGGCCCCTACGAGCAGTACTTC
>NA|TRBV5-5|TRBD1|TRBJ2-5
CASSFGQGDETQYF
TGTGCCAGCAGCTTCGGACAGGGCGATGAGACCCAGTACTTC
>NA|TRBV6-5|NA|TRBJ1-4
CASTLTQGRGEKLFF
TGTGCCAGCACACTCACGCAGGGGCGAGGCGAAAAACTGTTTTTT
>NA|TRBV7-8|NA|TRBJ2-7
CASSLTGQAYEQYF
TGTGCCAGCAGCTTAACGGGACAAGCCTACGAGCAGTACTTC
>NA|TRBV10-3|NA|TRBJ1-2
CAISGSTFYGYTF
TGTGCCATCAGTGGGAGCACATTCTATGGCTACACCTTC
>NA|TRBV24-1|NA|TRBJ2-6
CATLDSSGANVLTF
TGTGCCACATTGGACAGCTCTGGGGCCAACGTCCTGACTTTC
>NA|TRBV4-1|TRBD2|TRBJ2-7
CASSLGTSGGTYEQYF
TGCGCCAGCAGCCTCGGGACTAGCGGGGGCACCTACGAGCAGTACTTC
>NA|TRBV5-6|NA|TRBJ1-5
CASSYAGGNQPQHF
TGTGCCAGCAGCTACGCAGGGGGCAATCAGCCCCAGCATTTT
>NA|TRBV19|NA|TRBJ1-2
CASSIVGTGLQGPPSHYGYTF
TGTGCCAGTAGTATAGTCGGCACAGGGCTGCAGGGGCCACCCTCGCACTATGGCTACACCTTC
>NA|TRBV7-9|NA|TRBJ2-3
CASSLDSISTDTQYF
TGTGCCAGCAGCTTAGACAGTATTAGCACAGATACGCAGTATTTT
>NA|TRBV6-1|NA|TRBJ2-4
CASSEDDVGNIQYF
TGTGCCAGCAGTGAAGACGATGTCGGAAACATTCAGTACTTC
>once|TRBV6-5|TRBD1|TRBJ1-6
CASKRETGRSPLHF
TGTGCCAGCAAGCGTGAGACAGGGCGATCACCCCTCCACTTT
>NA|TRBV20-1|NA|TRBJ2-7
CSASGVEESYEQYF
TGCAGTGCTAGTGGTGTGGAGGAATCCTACGAGCAGTACTTC
>few|TRBV6-4|NA|TRBJ1-5
CASSDSMQEKYRNQPQHF
TGTGCCAGCAGTGACTCGATGCAGGAAAAGTATCGCAATCAGCCCCAGCATTTT
>NA|TRBV6-5|NA|TRBJ1-2
CASSSGSYGYTF
TGTGCCAGCAGTTCAGGGTCTTATGGCTACACCTTC
>NA|TRBV19|NA|TRBJ2-7
CASSTVPSYEQYF
TGTGCCAGTAGTACTGTTCCGAGTTACGAGCAGTACTTC
>many|TRBV9|NA|TRBJ1-2
CASSPQSWEGTGYGYTF
TGTGCCAGCAGCCCCCAAAGTTGGGAGGGTACGGGCTATGGCTACACCTTC
>NA|TRBV4-3|NA|TRBJ2-7
CASSQDVRGVSYEQYF
TGCGCCAGCAGCCAAGATGTGCGCGGGGTATCCTACGAGCAGTACTTC
>once|TRBV12-3/TRBV12-4|NA|TRBJ2-3
CASSPPGDTQYF
TGTGCCAGCAGTCCCCCCGGGGATACGCAGTATTTT
>NA|TRBV7-2|TRBD1|TRBJ1-5
CASSSLTGANQPQHF
TGTGCCAGCAGCTCCCTGACAGGGGCCAATCAGCCCCAGCATTTT
>NA|TRBV5-4|TRBD2|TRBJ2-5
CASSLGLAGGLPQETQYF
TGTGCCAGCAGCCTAGGACTAGCGGGGGGTCTACCGCAAGAGACCCAGTACTTC
>once|TRBV5-1|NA|TRBJ1-6
CASSLVPQGNNSPLHF
TGCGCCAGCAGCTTGGTCCCCCAGGGGAATAATTCACCCCTCCACTTT
>NA|TRBV2|NA|TRBJ1-2
CATAGAADYGYTF
TGTGCCACCGCAGGGGCGGCCGACTATGGCTACACCTTC
>NA|TRBV19|NA|TRBJ2-1
CASSIAAEQFF
TGTGCCAGTAGTATTGCGGCCGAGCAGTTCTTC
>NA|TRBV4-1|NA|TRBJ1-2
CASSQDRTNNYGYTF
TGCGCCAGCAGCCAAGATAGGACAAATAACTATGGCTACACCTTC
>NA|TRBV11-3|TRBD1|TRBJ2-7
CASSFGTAYEQYF
TGTGCCAGCAGCTTCGGGACAGCCTACGAGCAGTACTTC
>NA|TRBV6-1|NA|TRBJ1-5
CASSEVSGSNQPQHF
TGTGCCAGCAGTGAAGTCTCGGGTAGCAATCAGCCCCAGCATTTT
>NA|TRBV27|NA|TRBJ1-1
CASSSTGLPEAFF
TGTGCCAGCAGTTCTACAGGGCTACCTGAAGCTTTCTTT
>NA|TRBV5-1|NA|TRBJ2-1
CASSLAEPGNEQFF
TGCGCCAGCAGCTTGGCCGAACCAGGCAATGAGCAGTTCTTC
>once|TRBV19|NA|TRBJ1-6
CASSMDSSWASYNSPLHF
TGTGCCAGTAGTATGGACTCAAGTTGGGCCTCCTATAATTCACCCCTCCACTTT
>NA|TRBV29-1|NA|TRBJ2-7
CSAKGATWEYF
TGCAGCGCCAAGGGAGCCACCTGGGAGTACTTC
>NA|TRBV3-1/TRBV3-2|TRBD1|TRBJ1-4
CASSLMGQGVEKLFF
TGTGCCAGCAGCCTAATGGGACAGGGGGTCGAGAAACTGTTTTTT
>once|TRBV12-5|TRBD2|TRBJ2-2
CASASLSGGYGGELFF
TGTGCTAGTGCCTCTCTTAGCGGGGGGTATGGCGGGGAGCTGTTTTTT
>NA|TRBV6-2/TRBV6-3|NA|TRBJ2-3
CASSYSEHEGPDTQYF
TGTGCCAGCAGTTACTCGGAACACGAGGGCCCAGATACGCAGTATTTT
>NA|TRBV6-5|NA|TRBJ1-2
CASSYESGKGGYTF
TGTGCCAGCAGTTATGAGTCAGGGAAAGGTGGCTACACCTTC